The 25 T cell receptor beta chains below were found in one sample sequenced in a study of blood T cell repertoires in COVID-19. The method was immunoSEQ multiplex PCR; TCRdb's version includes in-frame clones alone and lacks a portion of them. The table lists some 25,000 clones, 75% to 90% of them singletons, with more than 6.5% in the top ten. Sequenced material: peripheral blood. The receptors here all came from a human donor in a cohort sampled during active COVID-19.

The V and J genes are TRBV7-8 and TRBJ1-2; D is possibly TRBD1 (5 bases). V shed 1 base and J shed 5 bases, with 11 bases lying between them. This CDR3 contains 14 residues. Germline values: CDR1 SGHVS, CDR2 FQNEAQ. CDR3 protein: CASSLGRGGYGYTF. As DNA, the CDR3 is TGTGCCAGCAGCTTAGGAAGGGGAGGGTATGGCTACACCTTC.

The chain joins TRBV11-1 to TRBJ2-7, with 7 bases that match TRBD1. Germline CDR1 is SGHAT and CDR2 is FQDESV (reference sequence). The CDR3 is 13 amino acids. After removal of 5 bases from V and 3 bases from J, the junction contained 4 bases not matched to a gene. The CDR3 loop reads CASSPGGNYEQYF. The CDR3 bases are TGTGCCAGCAGCCCAGGGGGAAACTACGAGCAGTACTTC.

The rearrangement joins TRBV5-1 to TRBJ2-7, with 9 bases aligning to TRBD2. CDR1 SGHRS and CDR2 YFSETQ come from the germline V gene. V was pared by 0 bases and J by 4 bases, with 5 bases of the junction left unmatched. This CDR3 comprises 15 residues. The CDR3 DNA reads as TGCGCCAGCAGCTTGGGGGGTAGCGGGAGTTACGAGCAGTACTTC. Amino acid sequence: CASSLGGSGSYEQYF.

The CDR3 DNA reads as TGTGCCAGCAGCCCCCCGGGACTAGCGGGAGGGGGTTTCTTC. Its translation is CASSPPGLAGGGFF. The gene calls are TRBV3-1 (or the pseudogene TRBV3-2) and TRBJ2-1; TRBD2 matches 16 bases. The CDR3 extends over 14 amino acids. The J segment lost 16 bases and the V segment lost 4 bases, leaving 7 bases of the junction unmatched. Germline loops: CDR1 LGHDT, CDR2 YNNKEL (reference sequence).

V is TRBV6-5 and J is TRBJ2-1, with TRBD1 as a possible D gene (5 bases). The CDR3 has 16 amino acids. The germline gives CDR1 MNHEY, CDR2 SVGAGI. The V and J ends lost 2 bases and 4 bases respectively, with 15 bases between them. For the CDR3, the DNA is TGTGCCAGCAGTTACGGTGGGGCAGCCCGTTACAATGAGCAGTTCTTC. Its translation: CASSYGGAARYNEQFF.

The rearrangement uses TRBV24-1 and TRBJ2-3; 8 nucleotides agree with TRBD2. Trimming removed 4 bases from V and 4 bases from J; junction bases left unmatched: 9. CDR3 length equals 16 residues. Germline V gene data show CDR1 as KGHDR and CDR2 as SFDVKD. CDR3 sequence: CATSERGAKGADTQYF. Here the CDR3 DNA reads TGTGCCACCAGTGAGCGGGGGGCGAAGGGGGCAGATACGCAGTATTTT.

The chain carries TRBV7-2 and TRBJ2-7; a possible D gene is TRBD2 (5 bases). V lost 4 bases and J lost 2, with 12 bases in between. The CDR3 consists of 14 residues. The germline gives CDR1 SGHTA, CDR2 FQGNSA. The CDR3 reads CASSSRTGTYEQYF. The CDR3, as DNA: TGTGCCAGCAGCTCCCGGACTGGGACCTACGAGCAGTACTTC.

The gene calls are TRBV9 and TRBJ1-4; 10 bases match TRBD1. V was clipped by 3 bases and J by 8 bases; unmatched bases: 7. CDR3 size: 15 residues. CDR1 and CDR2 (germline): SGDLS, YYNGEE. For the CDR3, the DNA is TGTGCCAGCAGCGAGGGGGGACAGGGGAACGAAAAACTGTTTTTT. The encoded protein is CASSEGGQGNEKLFF.

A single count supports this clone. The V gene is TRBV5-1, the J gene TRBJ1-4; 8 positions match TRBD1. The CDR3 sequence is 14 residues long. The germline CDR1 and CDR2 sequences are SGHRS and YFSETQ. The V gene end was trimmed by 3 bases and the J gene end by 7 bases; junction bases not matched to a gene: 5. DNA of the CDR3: TGCGCCAGCAGCTCCGGACAGGGCGCTGAAAAACTGTTTTTT. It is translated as CASSSGQGAEKLFF. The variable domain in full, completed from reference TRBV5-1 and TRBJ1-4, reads KAGVTQTPRYLIKTRGQQVTLSCSPISGHRSVSWYQQTPGQGLQFLFEYFSETQRNKGNFPGRFSGRQFSNSRSEMNVSTLELGDSALYLCASSSGQGAEKLFFGSGTQLSVL.

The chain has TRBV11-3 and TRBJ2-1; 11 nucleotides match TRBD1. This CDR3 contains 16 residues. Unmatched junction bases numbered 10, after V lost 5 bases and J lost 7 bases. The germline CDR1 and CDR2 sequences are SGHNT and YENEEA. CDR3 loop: CASSTRTGGHKNEQFF. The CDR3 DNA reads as TGTGCCAGCAGCACCCGGACAGGGGGCCACAAGAATGAGCAGTTCTTC.

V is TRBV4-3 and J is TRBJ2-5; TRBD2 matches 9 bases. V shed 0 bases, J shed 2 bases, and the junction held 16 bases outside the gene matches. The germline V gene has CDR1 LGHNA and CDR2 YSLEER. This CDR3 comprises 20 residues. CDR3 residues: CASSQDFGASGETKQETQYF. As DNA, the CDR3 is TGCGCCAGCAGCCAAGATTTTGGGGCTAGCGGGGAAACTAAGCAAGAGACCCAGTACTTC.

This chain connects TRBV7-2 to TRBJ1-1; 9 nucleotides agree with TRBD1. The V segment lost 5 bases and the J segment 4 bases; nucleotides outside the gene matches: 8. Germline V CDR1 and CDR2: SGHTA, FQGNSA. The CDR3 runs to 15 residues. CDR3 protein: CASSPWTGAATEAFF. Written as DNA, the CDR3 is TGTGCCAGCAGCCCTTGGACAGGGGCCGCCACTGAAGCTTTCTTT.

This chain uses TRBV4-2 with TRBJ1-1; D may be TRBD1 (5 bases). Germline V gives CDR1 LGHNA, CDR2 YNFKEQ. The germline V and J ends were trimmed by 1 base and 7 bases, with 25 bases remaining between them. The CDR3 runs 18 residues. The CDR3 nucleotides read TGTGCCAGCAGCCAAGTTACTTCGGGGACTTACGAACGTGGTGAAGCTTTCTTT. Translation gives CASSQVTSGTYERGEAFF.

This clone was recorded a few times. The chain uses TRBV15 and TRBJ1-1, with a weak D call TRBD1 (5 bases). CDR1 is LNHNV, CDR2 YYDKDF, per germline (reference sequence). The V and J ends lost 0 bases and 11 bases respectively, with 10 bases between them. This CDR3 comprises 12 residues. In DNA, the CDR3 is TGTGCCACCAGCAGAGATCAACAGGAGGCTTTCTTT. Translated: CATSRDQQEAFF.

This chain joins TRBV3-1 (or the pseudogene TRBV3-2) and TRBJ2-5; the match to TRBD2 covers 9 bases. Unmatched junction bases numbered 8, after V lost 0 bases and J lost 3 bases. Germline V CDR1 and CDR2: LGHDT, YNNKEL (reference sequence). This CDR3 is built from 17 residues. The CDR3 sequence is CASSQDRASGVEETQYF. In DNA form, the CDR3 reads TGTGCCAGCAGCCAAGATCGGGCTAGCGGGGTAGAAGAGACCCAGTACTTC.

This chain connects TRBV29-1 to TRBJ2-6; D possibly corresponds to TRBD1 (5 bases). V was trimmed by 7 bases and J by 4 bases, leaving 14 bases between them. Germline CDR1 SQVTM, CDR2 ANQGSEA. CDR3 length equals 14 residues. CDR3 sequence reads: CSAAGLGGANVLTF. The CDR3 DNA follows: TGCAGCGCCGCAGGGTTAGGCGGGGCCAACGTCCTGACTTTC.

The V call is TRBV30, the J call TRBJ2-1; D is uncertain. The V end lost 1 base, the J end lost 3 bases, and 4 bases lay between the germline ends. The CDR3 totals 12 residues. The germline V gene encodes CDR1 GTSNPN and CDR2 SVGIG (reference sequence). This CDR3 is CAWSAYYNEQFF. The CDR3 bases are TGTGCCTGGAGTGCCTACTACAATGAGCAGTTCTTC.

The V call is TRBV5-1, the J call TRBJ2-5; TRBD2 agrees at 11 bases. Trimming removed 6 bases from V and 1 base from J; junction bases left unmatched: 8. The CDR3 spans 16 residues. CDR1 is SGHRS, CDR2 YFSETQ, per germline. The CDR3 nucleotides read TGCGCCAGCACCATTATGGGGACTAGCGGCCAAGAGACCCAGTACTTC. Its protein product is CASTIMGTSGQETQYF.

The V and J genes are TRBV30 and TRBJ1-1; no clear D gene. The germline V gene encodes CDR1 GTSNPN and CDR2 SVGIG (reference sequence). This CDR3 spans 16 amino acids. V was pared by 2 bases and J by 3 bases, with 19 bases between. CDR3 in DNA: TGTGCCTGGAGTCCCTTCGAAGCGCCCCGGTACACTGAAGCTTTCTTT. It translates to CAWSPFEAPRYTEAFF.

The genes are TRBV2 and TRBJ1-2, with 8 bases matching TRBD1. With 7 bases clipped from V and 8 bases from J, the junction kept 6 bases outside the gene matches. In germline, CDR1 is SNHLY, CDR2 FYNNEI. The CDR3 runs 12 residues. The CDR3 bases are TGTGCCAGCACCAAACAGGGGGGAGGCTACACCTTC. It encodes CASTKQGGGYTF.

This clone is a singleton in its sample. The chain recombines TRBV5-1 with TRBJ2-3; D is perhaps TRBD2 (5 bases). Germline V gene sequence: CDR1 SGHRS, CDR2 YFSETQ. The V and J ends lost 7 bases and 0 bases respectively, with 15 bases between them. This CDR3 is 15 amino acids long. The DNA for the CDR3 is TGCGCCAGCCAACCAAGGACTCACAGCACAGATACGCAGTATTTT. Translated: CASQPRTHSTDTQYF.

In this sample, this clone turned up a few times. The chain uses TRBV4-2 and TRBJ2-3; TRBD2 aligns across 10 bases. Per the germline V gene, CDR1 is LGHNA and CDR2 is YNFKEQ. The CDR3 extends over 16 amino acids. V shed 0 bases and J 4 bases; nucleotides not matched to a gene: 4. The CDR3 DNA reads TGTGCCAGCAGCCAAGATCAGCGGGGGGGCCCAGATACGCAGTATTTT. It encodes CASSQDQRGGPDTQYF.

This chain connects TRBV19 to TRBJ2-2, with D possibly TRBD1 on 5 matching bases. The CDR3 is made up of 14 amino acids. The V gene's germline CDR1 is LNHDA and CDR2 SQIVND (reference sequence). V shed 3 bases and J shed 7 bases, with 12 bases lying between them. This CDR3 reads CASSIWGQNGELFF. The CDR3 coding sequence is TGTGCCAGTAGTATTTGGGGCCAGAACGGGGAGCTGTTTTTT.

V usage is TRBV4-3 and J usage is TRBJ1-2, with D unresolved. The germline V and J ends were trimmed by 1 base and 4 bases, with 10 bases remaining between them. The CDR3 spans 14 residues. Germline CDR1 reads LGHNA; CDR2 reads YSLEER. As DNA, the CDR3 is TGCGCCAGCAGCCAAGGGGCAGGCCCCTATGGCTACACCTTC. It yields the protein CASSQGAGPYGYTF.

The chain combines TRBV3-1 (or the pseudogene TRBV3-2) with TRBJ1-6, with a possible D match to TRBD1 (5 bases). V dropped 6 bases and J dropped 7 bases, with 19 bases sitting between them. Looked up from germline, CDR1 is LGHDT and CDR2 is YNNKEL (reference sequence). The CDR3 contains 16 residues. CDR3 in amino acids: CASSNIGAGGNSPLHF. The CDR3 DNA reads TGTGCCAGCAGTAACATAGGGGCGGGGGGAAATTCACCCCTCCACTTT.